This T cell receptor (beta chain) comes out of a study of T cells in narcolepsy. Findings of the study overall: Blood of same and different patients, but not healthy controls, reportedly held recurring autoreactive clonotypes. Some memory CD4+ repertoires had no autoreactive clone sequences.

A remark on this clone: Its antigen is undetermined.

V lost 1 base to trimming and J lost 7 bases; unmatched junction nucleotides: 8. This CDR3 has 15 amino acids. Germline V lookup: CDR1 SGHVS, CDR2 FQNEAQ. TCRdb keeps only in-frame clones here, not all; method: immunoSEQ multiplex PCR. The sample has about 30,000 clones, 70% to 80% seen once. The chain recombines TRBV7-8 with TRBJ1-2; 8 bases match TRBD1. This clonotype was sampled from a human donor with narcolepsy. Sequenced material: CD45RA- memory CD4+ T cells from PBMCs. CDR3 sequence reads: CASSLGKTGDSGYTF. For the CDR3, the DNA is TGTGCCAGCAGCTTAGGGAAGACAGGGGATAGTGGCTACACCTTC.